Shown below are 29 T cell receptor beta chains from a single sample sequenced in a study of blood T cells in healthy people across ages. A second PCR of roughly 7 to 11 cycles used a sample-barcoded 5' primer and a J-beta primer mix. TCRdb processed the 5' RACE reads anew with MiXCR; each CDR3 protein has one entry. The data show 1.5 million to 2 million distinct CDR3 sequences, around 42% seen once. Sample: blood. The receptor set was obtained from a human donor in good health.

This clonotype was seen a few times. CDR3 in DNA: TGTGCCAGCAGCTTAGGCCCTACAGGGTCGGGGACCCAGTACTTC. Translated, it gives CASSLGPTGSGTQYF. V is TRBV7-9 and J is TRBJ2-5, with D tentatively TRBD1 (6 bases). Looked up from germline, CDR1 is SEHNR and CDR2 is FQNEAQ (reference sequence). With 1 base removed from V and 7 bases from J, the gap between germline ends came to 16 bases. CDR3 size: 15 residues.

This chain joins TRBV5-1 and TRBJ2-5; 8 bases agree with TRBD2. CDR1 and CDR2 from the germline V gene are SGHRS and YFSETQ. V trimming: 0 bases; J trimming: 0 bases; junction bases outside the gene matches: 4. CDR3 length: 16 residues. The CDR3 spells CASSLDARGDQETQYF. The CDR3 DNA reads TGCGCCAGCAGCTTGGATGCGCGGGGGGACCAAGAGACCCAGTACTTC. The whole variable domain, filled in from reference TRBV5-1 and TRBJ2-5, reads KAGVTQTPRYLIKTRGQQVTLSCSPISGHRSVSWYQQTPGQGLQFLFEYFSETQRNKGNFPGRFSGRQFSNSRSEMNVSTLELGDSALYLCASSLDARGDQETQYFGPGTRLLVL.

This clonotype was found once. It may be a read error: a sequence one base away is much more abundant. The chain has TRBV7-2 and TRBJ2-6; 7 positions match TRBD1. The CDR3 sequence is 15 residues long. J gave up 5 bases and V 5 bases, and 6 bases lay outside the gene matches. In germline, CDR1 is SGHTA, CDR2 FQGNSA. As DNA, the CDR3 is TGTGCCAGCAGCATCGACAGGGCTAGGGCCAACGTCCTGACTTTC. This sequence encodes CASSIDRARANVLTF.

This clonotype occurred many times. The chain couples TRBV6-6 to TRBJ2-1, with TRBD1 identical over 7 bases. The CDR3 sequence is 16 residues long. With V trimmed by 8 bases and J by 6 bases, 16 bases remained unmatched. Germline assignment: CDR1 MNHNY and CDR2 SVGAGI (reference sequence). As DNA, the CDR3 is TGTGCCAGCGCATATCTGCACAGGGGAAGTGGCAATGAGCAGTTCTTC. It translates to CASAYLHRGSGNEQFF.

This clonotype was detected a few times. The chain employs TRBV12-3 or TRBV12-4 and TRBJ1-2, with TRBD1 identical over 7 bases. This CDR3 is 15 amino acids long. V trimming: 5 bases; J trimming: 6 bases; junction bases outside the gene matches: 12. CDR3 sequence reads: CASSLYTGVANGYTF. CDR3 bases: TGTGCCAGCAGTCTTTATACAGGGGTAGCTAATGGCTACACCTTC.

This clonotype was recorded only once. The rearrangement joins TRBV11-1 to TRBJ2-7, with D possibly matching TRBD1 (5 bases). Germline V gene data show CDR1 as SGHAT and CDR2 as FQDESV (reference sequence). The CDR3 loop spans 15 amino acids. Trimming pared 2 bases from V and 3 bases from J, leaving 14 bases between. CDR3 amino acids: CASSLLSGAVYEQYF. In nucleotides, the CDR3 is TGTGCCAGCAGCTTACTAAGTGGGGCGGTCTACGAGCAGTACTTC.

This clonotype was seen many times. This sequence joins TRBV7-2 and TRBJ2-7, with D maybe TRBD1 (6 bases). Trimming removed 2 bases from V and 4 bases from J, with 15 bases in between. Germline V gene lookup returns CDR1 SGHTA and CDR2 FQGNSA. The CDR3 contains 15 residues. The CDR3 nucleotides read TGTGCCAGCAGCTTAAGACTACAGGGCATGTACGAGCAGTACTTC. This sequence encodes CASSLRLQGMYEQYF.

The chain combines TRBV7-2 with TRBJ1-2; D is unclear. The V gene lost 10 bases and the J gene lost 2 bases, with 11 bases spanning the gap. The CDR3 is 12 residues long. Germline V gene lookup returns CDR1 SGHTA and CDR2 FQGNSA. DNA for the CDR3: TGTGCCACCGAGGGAATAAACTATGGCTACACCTTC. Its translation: CATEGINYGYTF. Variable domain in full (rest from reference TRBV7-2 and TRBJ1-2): GAGVSQSPSNKVTEKGKDVELRCDPISGHTALYWYRQSLGQGLEFLIYFQGNSAPDKSGLPSDRFSAERTGGSVSTLTIQRTQQEDSAVYLCATEGINYGYTFGSGTRLTVV.

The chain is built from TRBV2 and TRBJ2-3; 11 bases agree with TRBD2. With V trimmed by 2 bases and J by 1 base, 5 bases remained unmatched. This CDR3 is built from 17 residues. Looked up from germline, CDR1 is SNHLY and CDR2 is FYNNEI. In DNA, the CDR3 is TGTGCCAGCAGTGAAACCCCTAGCGGGGGGCGCACAGATACGCAGTATTTT. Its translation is CASSETPSGGRTDTQYF.

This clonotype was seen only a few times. The CDR3 region is CASSSQGAVEAFF. Here the CDR3 DNA reads TGTGCCAGCAGTTCACAGGGGGCGGTGGAAGCTTTCTTT. V is TRBV12-3 or TRBV12-4 and J is TRBJ1-1, with 9 nucleotides matching TRBD1. The CDR3 covers 13 residues. V was pared by 4 bases and J by 8 bases, with 5 bases of the junction left unmatched.

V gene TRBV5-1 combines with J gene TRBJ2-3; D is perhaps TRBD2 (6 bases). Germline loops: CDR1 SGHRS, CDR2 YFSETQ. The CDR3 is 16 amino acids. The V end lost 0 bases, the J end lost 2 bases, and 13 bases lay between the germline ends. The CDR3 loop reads CASSLDGGATTDTQYF. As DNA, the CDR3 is TGCGCCAGCAGCTTGGATGGCGGGGCGACCACAGATACGCAGTATTTT.

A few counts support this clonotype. The CDR3 protein is CASSLWDGEAFF. CDR3 sequence (DNA): TGCGCCAGCAGCTTGTGGGACGGTGAAGCTTTCTTT. The chain couples TRBV5-1 to TRBJ1-1, with D possibly matching TRBD1 (5 bases). The CDR3 sequence is 12 residues long. The V end lost 1 base, the J end lost 7 bases, and 8 bases lay between the germline ends. Per the germline V gene, CDR1 is SGHRS and CDR2 is YFSETQ.

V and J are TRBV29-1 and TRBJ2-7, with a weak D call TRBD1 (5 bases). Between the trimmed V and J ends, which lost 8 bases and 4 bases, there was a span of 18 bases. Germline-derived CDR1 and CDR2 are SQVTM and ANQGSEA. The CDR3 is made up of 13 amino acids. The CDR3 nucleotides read TGCAGCCCCATGTTCAGGGAATGGTACGAGCAGTACTTC. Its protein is CSPMFREWYEQYF.

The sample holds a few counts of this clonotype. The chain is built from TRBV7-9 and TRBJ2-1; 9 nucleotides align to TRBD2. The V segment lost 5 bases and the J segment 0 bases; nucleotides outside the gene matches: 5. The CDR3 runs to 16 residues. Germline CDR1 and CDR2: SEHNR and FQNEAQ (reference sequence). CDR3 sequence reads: CASSPISGGSYNEQFF. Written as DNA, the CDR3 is TGTGCCAGCAGCCCAATTAGCGGGGGCTCCTACAATGAGCAGTTCTTC.

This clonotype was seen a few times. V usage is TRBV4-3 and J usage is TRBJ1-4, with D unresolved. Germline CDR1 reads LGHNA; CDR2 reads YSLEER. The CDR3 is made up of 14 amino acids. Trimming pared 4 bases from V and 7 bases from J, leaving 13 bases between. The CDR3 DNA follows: TGCGCCAGCAGCCGAGACTTGTCCAGTGAAAAACTGTTTTTT. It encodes CASSRDLSSEKLFF.

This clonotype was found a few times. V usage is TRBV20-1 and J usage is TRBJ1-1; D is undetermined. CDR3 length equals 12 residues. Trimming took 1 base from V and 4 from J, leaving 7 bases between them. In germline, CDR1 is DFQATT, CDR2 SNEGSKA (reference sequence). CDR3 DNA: TGCAGTGCTAGAGGAGGATTCACTGAAGCTTTCTTT. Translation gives CSARGGFTEAFF.

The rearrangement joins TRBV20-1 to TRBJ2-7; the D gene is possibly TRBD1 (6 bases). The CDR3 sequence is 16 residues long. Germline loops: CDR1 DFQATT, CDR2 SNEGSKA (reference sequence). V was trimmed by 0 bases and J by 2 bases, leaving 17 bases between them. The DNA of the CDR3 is TGCAGTGCTAGAGATAATTGGCGACAGGCCCCCTACGAGCAGTACTTC. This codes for CSARDNWRQAPYEQYF.

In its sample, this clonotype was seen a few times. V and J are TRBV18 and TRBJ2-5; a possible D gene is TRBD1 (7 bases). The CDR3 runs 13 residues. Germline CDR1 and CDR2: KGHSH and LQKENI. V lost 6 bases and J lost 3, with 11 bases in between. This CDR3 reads CASSGGQKETQYF. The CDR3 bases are TGTGCCAGCTCGGGGGGACAGAAAGAGACCCAGTACTTC.

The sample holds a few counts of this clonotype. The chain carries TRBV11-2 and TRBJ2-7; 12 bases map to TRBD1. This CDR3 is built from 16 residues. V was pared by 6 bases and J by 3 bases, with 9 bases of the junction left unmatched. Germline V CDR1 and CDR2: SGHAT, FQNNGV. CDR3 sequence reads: CASRSLWDRGHYEQYF. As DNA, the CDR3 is TGTGCCAGCAGAAGCCTTTGGGACAGGGGGCACTACGAGCAGTACTTC.

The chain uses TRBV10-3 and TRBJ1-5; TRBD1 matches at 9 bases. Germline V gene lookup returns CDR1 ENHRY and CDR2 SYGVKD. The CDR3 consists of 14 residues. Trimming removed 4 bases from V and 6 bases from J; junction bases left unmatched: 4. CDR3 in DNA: TGTGCCATCAGTGGGGGACAGGGTGGTCAGCCCCAGCATTTT. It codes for CAISGGQGGQPQHF.

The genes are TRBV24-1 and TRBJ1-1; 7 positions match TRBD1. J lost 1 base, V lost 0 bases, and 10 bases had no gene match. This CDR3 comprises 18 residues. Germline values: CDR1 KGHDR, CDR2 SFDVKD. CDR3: CATSDLFLGGTENTEAFF. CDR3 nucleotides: TGTGCCACCAGTGATTTGTTCTTGGGGGGGACAGAGAACACTGAAGCTTTCTTT.

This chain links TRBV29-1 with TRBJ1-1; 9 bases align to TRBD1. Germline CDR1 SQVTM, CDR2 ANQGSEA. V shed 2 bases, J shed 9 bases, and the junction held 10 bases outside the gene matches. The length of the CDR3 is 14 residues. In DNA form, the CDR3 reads TGCAGCGTTGAAAGAGGTTCCGGGACAGGGCAAGCTTTCTTT. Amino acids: CSVERGSGTGQAFF.

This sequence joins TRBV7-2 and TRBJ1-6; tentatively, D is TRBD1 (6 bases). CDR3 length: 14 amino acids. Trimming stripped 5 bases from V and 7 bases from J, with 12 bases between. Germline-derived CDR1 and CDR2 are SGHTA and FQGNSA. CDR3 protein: CASSIRTVNSPLHF. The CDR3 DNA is TGTGCCAGCAGCATAAGGACAGTAAATTCACCCCTCCACTTT. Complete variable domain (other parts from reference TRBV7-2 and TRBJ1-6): GAGVSQSPSNKVTEKGKDVELRCDPISGHTALYWYRQSLGQGLEFLIYFQGNSAPDKSGLPSDRFSAERTGGSVSTLTIQRTQQEDSAVYLCASSIRTVNSPLHFGNGTRLTVT.

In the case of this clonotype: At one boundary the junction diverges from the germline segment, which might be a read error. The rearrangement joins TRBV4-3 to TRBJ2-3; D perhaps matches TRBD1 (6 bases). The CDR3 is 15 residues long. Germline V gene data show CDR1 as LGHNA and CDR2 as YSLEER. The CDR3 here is CASSQEMGWTDTQYF. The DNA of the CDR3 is TGCGCCAGCAGCCAAGAAATGGGGTGGACAGATACACAGTATTTT.

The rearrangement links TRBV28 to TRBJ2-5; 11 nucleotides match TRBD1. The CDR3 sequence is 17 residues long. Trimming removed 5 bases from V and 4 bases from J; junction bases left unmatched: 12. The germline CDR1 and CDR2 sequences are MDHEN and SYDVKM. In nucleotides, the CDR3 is TGTGCCAGCAGTCCCAGACCCGGGACAGGGGGTGGAGAGACCCAGTACTTC. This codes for CASSPRPGTGGGETQYF.

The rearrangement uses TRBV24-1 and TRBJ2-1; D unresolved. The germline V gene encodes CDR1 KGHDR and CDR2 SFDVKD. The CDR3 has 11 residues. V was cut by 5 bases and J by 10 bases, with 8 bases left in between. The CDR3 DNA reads TGTGCCACCAGTGCTTTCGAAGAGCAGTTCTTC. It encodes CATSAFEEQFF.

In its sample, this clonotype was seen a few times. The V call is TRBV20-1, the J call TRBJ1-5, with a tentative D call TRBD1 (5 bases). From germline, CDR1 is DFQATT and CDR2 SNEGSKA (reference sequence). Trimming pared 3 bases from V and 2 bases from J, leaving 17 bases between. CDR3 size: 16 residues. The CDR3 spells CSASVAGGEGNQPQHF. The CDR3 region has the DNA TGCAGTGCTAGCGTGGCGGGGGGGGAAGGCAATCAGCCCCAGCATTTT.

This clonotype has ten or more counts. The CDR3: CAISRQGSGLDNVLTF. The CDR3 region has the DNA TGTGCCATCAGTCGACAGGGAAGTGGTCTGGACAACGTCCTGACTTTC. The genes are TRBV10-3 and TRBJ2-6; 7 bases fit TRBD1. V shed 5 bases, J shed 9 bases, and the junction held 13 bases outside the gene matches. CDR3 length equals 16 residues. Per the germline V gene, CDR1 is ENHRY and CDR2 is SYGVKD.

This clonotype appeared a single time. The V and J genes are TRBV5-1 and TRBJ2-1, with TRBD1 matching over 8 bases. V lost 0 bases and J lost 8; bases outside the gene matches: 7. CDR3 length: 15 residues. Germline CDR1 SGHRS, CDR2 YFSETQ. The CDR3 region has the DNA TGCGCCAGCAGCTTGGCGGCAGGGGGCCTGGATGAGCAGTTCTTC. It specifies CASSLAAGGLDEQFF.